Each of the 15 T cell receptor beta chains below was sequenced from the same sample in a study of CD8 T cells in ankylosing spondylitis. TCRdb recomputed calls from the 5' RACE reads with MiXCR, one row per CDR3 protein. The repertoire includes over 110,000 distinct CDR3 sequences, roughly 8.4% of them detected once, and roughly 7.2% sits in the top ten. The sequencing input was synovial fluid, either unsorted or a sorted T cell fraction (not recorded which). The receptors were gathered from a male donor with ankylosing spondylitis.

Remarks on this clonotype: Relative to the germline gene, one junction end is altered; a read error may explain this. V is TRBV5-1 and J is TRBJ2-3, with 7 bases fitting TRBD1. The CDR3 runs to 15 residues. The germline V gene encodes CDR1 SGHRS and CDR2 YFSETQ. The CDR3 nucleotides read TGCGCCAGCAGCTTGACAGGGGAGTCGGCAGATTCGCAGTATTTT. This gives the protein CASSLTGESADSQYF.

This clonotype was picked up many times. The DNA for the CDR3 is TGCGCCAGCAGCCCCCTGGCGGGGGACAATGAGCAGTTCTTC. This translates into CASSPLAGDNEQFF. This rearrangement joins TRBV5-1 to TRBJ2-1; the match to TRBD2 covers 7 bases. The CDR3 spans 14 residues. Germline V gene lookup returns CDR1 SGHRS and CDR2 YFSETQ. V lost 4 bases to trimming and J lost 5 bases; unmatched junction nucleotides: 6.

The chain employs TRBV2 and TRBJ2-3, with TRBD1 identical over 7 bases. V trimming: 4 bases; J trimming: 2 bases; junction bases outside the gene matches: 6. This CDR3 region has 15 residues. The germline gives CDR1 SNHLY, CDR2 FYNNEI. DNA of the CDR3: TGTGCCAGCAGTGGACGACAGGGTGTCACAGATACGCAGTATTTT. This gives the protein CASSGRQGVTDTQYF.

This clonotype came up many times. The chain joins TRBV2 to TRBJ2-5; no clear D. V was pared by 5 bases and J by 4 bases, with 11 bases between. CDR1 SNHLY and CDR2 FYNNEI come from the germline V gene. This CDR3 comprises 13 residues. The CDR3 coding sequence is TGTGCCAGCAGTAGTAGTAGGGTAGAGACCCAGTACTTC. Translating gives CASSSSRVETQYF.

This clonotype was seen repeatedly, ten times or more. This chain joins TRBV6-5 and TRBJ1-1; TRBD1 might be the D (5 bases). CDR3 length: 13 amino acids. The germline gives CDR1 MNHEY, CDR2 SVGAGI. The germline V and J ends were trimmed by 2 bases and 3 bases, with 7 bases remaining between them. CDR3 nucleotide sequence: TGTGCCAGCAGTTACACAGGTGACACTGAAGCTTTCTTT. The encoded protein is CASSYTGDTEAFF.

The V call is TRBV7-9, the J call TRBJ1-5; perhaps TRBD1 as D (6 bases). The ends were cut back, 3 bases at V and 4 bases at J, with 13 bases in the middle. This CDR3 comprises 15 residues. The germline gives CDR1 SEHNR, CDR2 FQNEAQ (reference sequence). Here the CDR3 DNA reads TGTGCCAGCAGCTTCTCACAGGGCCTGAATCAGCCCCAGCATTTT. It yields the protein CASSFSQGLNQPQHF. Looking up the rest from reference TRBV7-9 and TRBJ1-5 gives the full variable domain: DTGVSQNPRHKITKRGQNVTFRCDPISEHNRLYWYRQTLGQGPEFLTYFQNEAQLEKSRLLSDRFSAERPKGSFSTLEIQRTEQGDSAMYLCASSFSQGLNQPQHFGDGTRLSIL.

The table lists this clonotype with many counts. CDR3 bases: TGTGCCACGACCGGGACACAGGGAGCCGGGGAGCTGTTTTTT. Its protein product is CATTGTQGAGELFF. The chain has TRBV24-1 and TRBJ2-2, with D possibly TRBD1 on 6 matching bases. The CDR3 is 14 residues long. CDR1 is KGHDR, CDR2 SFDVKD, per germline. V was trimmed by 10 bases and J by 6 bases, leaving 17 bases between them.

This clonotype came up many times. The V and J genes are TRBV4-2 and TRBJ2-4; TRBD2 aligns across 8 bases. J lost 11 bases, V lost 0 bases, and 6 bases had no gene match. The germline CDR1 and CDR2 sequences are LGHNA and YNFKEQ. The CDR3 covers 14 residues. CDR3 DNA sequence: TGTGCCAGCAGCCAAGATGGGACTAGATCTCTTCAGTACTTC. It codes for CASSQDGTRSLQYF.

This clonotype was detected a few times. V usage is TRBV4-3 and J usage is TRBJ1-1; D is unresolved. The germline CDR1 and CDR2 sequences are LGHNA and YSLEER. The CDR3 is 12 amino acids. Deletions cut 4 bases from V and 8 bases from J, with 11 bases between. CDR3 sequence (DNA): TGCGCCAGCAGCCGCACGGCCGGGGAAGCTTTCTTT. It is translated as CASSRTAGEAFF.

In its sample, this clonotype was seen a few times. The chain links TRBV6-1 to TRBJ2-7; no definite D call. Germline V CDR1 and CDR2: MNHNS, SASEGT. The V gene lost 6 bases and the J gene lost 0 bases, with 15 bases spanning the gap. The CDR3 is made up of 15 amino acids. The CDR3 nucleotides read TGTGCCAGCAGACCAGACTTGATTAGCTCCTACGAGCAGTACTTC. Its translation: CASRPDLISSYEQYF.

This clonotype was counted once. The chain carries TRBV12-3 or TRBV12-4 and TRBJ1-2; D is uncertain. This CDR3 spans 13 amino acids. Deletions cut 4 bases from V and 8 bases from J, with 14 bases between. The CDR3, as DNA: TGTGCCAGCAGTTCCTCGGACCGCCCCGGCTACACCTTC. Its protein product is CASSSSDRPGYTF.

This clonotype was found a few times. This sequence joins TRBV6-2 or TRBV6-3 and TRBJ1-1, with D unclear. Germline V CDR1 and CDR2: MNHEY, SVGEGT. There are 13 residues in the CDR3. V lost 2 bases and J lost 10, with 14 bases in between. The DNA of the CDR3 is TGTGCCAGCAGTTACGCGGAACCTCCAAGAGCTTTCTTT. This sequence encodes CASSYAEPPRAFF.

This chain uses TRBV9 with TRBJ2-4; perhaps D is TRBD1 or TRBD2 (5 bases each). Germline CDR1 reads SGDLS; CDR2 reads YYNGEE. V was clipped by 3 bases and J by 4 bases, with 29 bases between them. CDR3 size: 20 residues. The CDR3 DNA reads TGTGCCAGCAGCGACCCCCGGGACGGTTCGATTTCCCGTGCGAAAAACATTCAGTACTTC. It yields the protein CASSDPRDGSISRAKNIQYF.

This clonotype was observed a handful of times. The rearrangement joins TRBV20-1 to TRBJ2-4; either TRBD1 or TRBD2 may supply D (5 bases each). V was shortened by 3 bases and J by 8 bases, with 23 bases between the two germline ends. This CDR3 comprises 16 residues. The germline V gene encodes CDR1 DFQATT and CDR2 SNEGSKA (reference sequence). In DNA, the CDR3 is TGCAGTGCTAGCAGGCAGCGGATCCTCATAGGGGACATTCAGTACTTC. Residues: CSASRQRILIGDIQYF.

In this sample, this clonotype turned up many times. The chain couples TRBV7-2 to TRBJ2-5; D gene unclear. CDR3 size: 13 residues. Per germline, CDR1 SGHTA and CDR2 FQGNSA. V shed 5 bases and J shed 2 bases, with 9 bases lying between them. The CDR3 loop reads CASSRATQETQYF. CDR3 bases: TGTGCCAGCAGCCGGGCCACTCAAGAGACCCAGTACTTC.